The 8 T cell receptor beta chains below were found in one sample sequenced in a study of blood T cell repertoires in COVID-19. Repertoires were generated with immunoSEQ multiplex PCR, while TCRdb's copy carries only in-frame clones and drops some. Among roughly 100,000 clones listed, roughly 86% were seen once. The specimen was peripheral blood. The source of these receptors is a man over 45 with active or convalescent COVID-19.

This clone was seen only once. The chain combines TRBV5-6 with TRBJ2-7; TRBD1 matches 9 bases. Unmatched junction bases numbered 3, after V lost 4 bases and J lost 7 bases. The CDR3 is made up of 12 amino acids. Looked up from germline, CDR1 is SGHDT and CDR2 is YYEEEE. CDR3 region: CASSRDRVEQYV. In nucleotides, the CDR3 is TGTGCCAGCAGCCGGGACAGGGTTGAGCAGTACGTC.

This chain connects TRBV7-6 to TRBJ2-2, with D maybe TRBD2 (6 bases). In germline, CDR1 is SGHVS, CDR2 FNYEAQ. The CDR3 contains 16 residues. With 0 bases removed from V and 4 bases from J, the gap between germline ends came to 12 bases. The CDR3 region is CASSLAGGTLTGELFF. CDR3 bases: TGTGCCAGCAGCTTAGCCGGCGGGACCCTCACCGGGGAGCTGTTTTTT. The whole variable domain, filled in from reference TRBV7-6 and TRBJ2-2, reads GAGVSQSPRYKVTKRGQDVALRCDPISGHVSLYWYRQALGQGPEFLTYFNYEAQQDKSGLPNDRFSAERPEGSISTLTIQRTEQRDSAMYRCASSLAGGTLTGELFFGEGSRLTVL.

This chain links TRBV15 with TRBJ1-6; no firm D call. V lost 5 bases, J lost 12 bases, and 11 bases lay in between. Germline V lookup: CDR1 LNHNV, CDR2 YYDKDF (reference sequence). This CDR3 contains 12 residues. CDR3 residues: CATSFRLGPLHF. CDR3 nucleotide sequence: TGTGCCACCAGCTTTAGACTGGGACCCCTCCACTTT.

The V call is TRBV7-2, the J call TRBJ2-1; no definite D call. Germline CDR1 and CDR2: SGHTA and FQGNSA. Trimming pared 1 base from V and 8 bases from J, leaving 9 bases between. The CDR3 is 13 amino acids. The CDR3 DNA is TGTGCCAGCAGCTTAGGGGTAGCATATGAGCAGTTCTTC. Residues: CASSLGVAYEQFF.

The CDR3 protein is CASSTGQENSPLHF. Written as DNA, the CDR3 is TGTGCCAGCAGCACAGGACAGGAGAATTCACCCCTCCACTTT. This rearrangement joins TRBV5-8 to TRBJ1-6; the match to TRBD1 covers 7 bases. The CDR3 extends over 14 amino acids. J lost 7 bases, V lost 4 bases, and 5 bases had no gene match. Germline V gene data show CDR1 as SGHTS and CDR2 as YDEGEE.

The V and J genes are TRBV12-3 or TRBV12-4 and TRBJ1-1; D possibly corresponds to TRBD1 (6 bases). V was shortened by 6 bases and J by 7 bases, with 15 bases between the two germline ends. CDR3 size: 13 residues. In DNA, the CDR3 is TGTGCCAGCAGCTGGACAGCCTACAGTGAAGCTTTCTTT. Translation gives CASSWTAYSEAFF.

J is TRBJ2-5 and V is TRBV28; perhaps TRBD1 as D (6 bases). The length of the CDR3 is 14 residues. Trimming removed 1 base at V and 1 base at J, with 7 bases between. The germline CDR1 and CDR2 sequences are MDHEN and SYDVKM. This chain's CDR3 is CASSLYRVQETQYF. CDR3 sequence (DNA): TGTGCCAGCAGTTTATACAGGGTCCAAGAGACCCAGTACTTC.

As for this clone: This same CDR3 is encoded by further DNA sequences in the sample. The rearrangement uses TRBV19 and TRBJ2-7, with TRBD2 matching over 10 bases. CDR1 is LNHDA, CDR2 SQIVND, per germline (reference sequence). V shed 1 base and J 4 bases; nucleotides not matched to a gene: 4. The CDR3 is 15 amino acids. The CDR3 is CASSIASGGPYEQYF. The DNA for the CDR3 is TGTGCCAGTAGTATAGCTAGCGGGGGACCGTACGAGCAGTACTTC.